The 15 T cell receptor beta chains listed next were all sequenced from one sample in a study of T cell repertoires in cytomegalovirus infection. TCRdb reprocessed the reads with MiXCR, giving one entry per CDR3 protein. The data show 200,000 to 300,000 distinct CDR3 sequences, with 6.5% seen just once and 6.5% held by the top ten. Sequencing was carried out using PBMCs. These receptors came from a human donor in good health (CMV status not recorded). Some clones in this sample may be carry-over from other donors' samples.

This clonotype has more than one count but fewer than ten. The chain recombines TRBV13 with TRBJ1-6; TRBD1 matches at 7 bases. The CDR3 loop spans 15 amino acids. Germline V gives CDR1 PRHDT, CDR2 FYEKMQ (reference sequence). The V segment lost 5 bases and the J segment 6 bases; nucleotides outside the gene matches: 7. The CDR3, as DNA: TGTGCCAGCAGCACACGGGACAGCCCTAATTCACCCCTCCACTTT. Encoded protein: CASSTRDSPNSPLHF.

The table lists this clonotype with a few counts. The genes are TRBV20-1 and TRBJ2-7, with unresolved D. Germline V gene sequence: CDR1 DFQATT, CDR2 SNEGSKA (reference sequence). CDR3 length: 14 amino acids. The V end lost 5 bases, the J end lost 6 bases, and 20 bases lay between the germline ends. The CDR3 here is CSAGSPTKGSEQYF. The CDR3 DNA is TGCAGTGCTGGCAGCCCAACGAAGGGTTCCGAGCAGTACTTC.

In its sample, this clonotype was seen many times. The rearrangement uses TRBV4-3 and TRBJ1-1; maybe TRBD1 (5 bases). Germline loops: CDR1 LGHNA, CDR2 YSLEER. V shed 0 bases and J shed 1 base, with 12 bases lying between them. The CDR3 length is 16 residues. The CDR3 sequence: CASSQEGWDANTEAFF. CDR3 in DNA: TGCGCCAGCAGCCAAGAAGGATGGGACGCGAACACTGAAGCTTTCTTT.

This clonotype was seen many times. The chain carries TRBV7-2 and TRBJ2-1; 12 bases match TRBD2. J lost 2 bases, V lost 5 bases, and 4 bases had no gene match. The length of the CDR3 is 16 residues. CDR1 and CDR2 from the germline V gene are SGHTA and FQGNSA. The CDR3 protein is CASSQTSGGAYNEQFF. DNA for the CDR3: TGTGCCAGCAGCCAGACTAGCGGGGGAGCCTACAATGAGCAGTTCTTC. The full variable domain, completed using reference TRBV7-2 and TRBJ2-1, is GAGVSQSPSNKVTEKGKDVELRCDPISGHTALYWYRQSLGQGLEFLIYFQGNSAPDKSGLPSDRFSAERTGGSVSTLTIQRTQQEDSAVYLCASSQTSGGAYNEQFFGPGTRLTVL.

The chain uses TRBV6-2 or TRBV6-3 and TRBJ2-1; 9 bases line up with TRBD2. CDR3 length: 18 amino acids. CDR1 is MNHEY, CDR2 SVGEGT, per germline. With V trimmed by 0 bases and J by 0 bases, 6 bases remained unmatched. The CDR3 spells CASSYSSAGGSSYNEQFF. CDR3 DNA sequence: TGTGCCAGCAGTTACTCGTCCGCGGGGGGGAGCTCCTACAATGAGCAGTTCTTC.

The sample holds many counts of this clonotype. V usage is TRBV7-2 and J usage is TRBJ1-3; D remains unclear. V gave up 5 bases and J gave up 0 bases, with 14 bases separating them. Germline lookup yields CDR1 SGHTA and CDR2 FQGNSA. The CDR3 contains 16 residues. The CDR3 reads CASSPPGLRSGNTIYF. The CDR3 DNA reads TGTGCCAGCAGCCCCCCGGGTCTCCGCTCTGGAAACACCATATATTTT.

This clonotype has a count of ten or more. The chain employs TRBV5-5 and TRBJ1-1; TRBD1 matches 10 bases. Germline V gene data show CDR1 as SGHKS and CDR2 as YYEKEE (reference sequence). The J segment lost 5 bases and the V segment lost 4 bases, leaving 8 bases of the junction unmatched. The CDR3 length is 15 residues. Written as DNA, the CDR3 is TGTGCCAGCAGCCAACCCGGGACAGGGGCTACTGAAGCTTTCTTT. Residues: CASSQPGTGATEAFF.

This clonotype was seen ten or more times. The chain is built from TRBV4-1 and TRBJ1-2; 9 bases map to TRBD1. V trimming: 3 bases; J trimming: 8 bases; junction bases outside the gene matches: 7. CDR1 is MGHRA and CDR2 is YSYEKL in the germline V gene. This CDR3 is built from 14 residues. CDR3 nucleotides: TGCGCCAGCAGCCAGTCCACAGGGGGCGTCGGCTACACCTTC. The encoded protein is CASSQSTGGVGYTF.

Many counts were recorded for this clonotype. The chain is built from TRBV15 and TRBJ2-3; D ambiguous. The CDR3 contains 14 residues. Germline V CDR1 and CDR2: LNHNV, YYDKDF (reference sequence). V was cut by 1 base and J by 6 bases, with 11 bases left in between. In nucleotides, the CDR3 is TGTGCCACCAGCAGAGCGCTCTCCGGGGATACGCAGTATTTT. Its translation: CATSRALSGDTQYF.

This rearrangement joins TRBV9 to TRBJ2-3, with D perhaps TRBD2 (5 bases). The CDR3 has 12 amino acids. Trimming took 3 bases from V and 4 from J, leaving 6 bases between them. In germline, CDR1 is SGDLS, CDR2 YYNGEE. The CDR3 reads CASSAGADTQYF. DNA for the CDR3: TGTGCCAGCAGCGCCGGGGCAGATACGCAGTATTTT. The whole variable domain, filled in from reference TRBV9 and TRBJ2-3, reads DSGVTQTPKHLITATGQRVTLRCSPRSGDLSVYWYQQSLDQGLQFLIQYYNGEERAKGNILERFSAQQFPDLHSELNLSSLELGDSALYFCASSAGADTQYFGPGTRLTVL.

The sample holds many counts of this clonotype. V gene TRBV11-2 combines with J gene TRBJ1-1, with D possibly matching TRBD1 (5 bases). Germline CDR1 is SGHAT and CDR2 is FQNNGV. V dropped 3 bases and J dropped 0 bases, with 11 bases sitting between them. CDR3 size: 15 residues. The CDR3 bases are TGTGCCAGCAGCTTGGAGGGACGGATGAACACTGAAGCTTTCTTT. This translates into CASSLEGRMNTEAFF. Variable domain in full (rest from reference TRBV11-2 and TRBJ1-1): EAGVAQSPRYKIIEKRQSVAFWCNPISGHATLYWYQQILGQGPKLLIQFQNNGVVDDSQLPKDRFSAERLKGVDSTLKIQPAKLEDSAVYLCASSLEGRMNTEAFFGQGTRLTVV.

At least ten counts were recorded for this clonotype. This chain uses TRBV19 with TRBJ1-2; D is uncertain. The CDR3 is 13 amino acids. The V end was cut by 6 bases, the J end by 3 bases, with 11 bases between. From germline, CDR1 is LNHDA and CDR2 SQIVND (reference sequence). The CDR3 DNA reads as TGTGCCAGTAGATCACAGCGGGACTATGGCTACACCTTC. Translated: CASRSQRDYGYTF.

This clonotype was counted ten times or more. V gene TRBV12-3 or TRBV12-4 combines with J gene TRBJ2-2; TRBD1 is a possible D gene (6 bases). Trimming stripped 3 bases from V and 0 bases from J, with 17 bases between. This CDR3 is built from 18 residues. The DNA of the CDR3 is TGTGCCAGCAGTTTTTTAACAGGGAGAGGGGCGAACACCGGGGAGCTGTTTTTT. As protein: CASSFLTGRGANTGELFF.

This clonotype has at least ten counts. This sequence joins TRBV7-9 and TRBJ1-2, with 7 bases lining up with TRBD1. Per the germline V gene, CDR1 is SEHNR and CDR2 is FQNEAQ (reference sequence). V gave up 1 base and J gave up 8 bases; unmatched junction bases: 7. CDR3 size: 14 residues. The CDR3 region is CASSLGGQVSGYTF. CDR3 sequence (DNA): TGTGCCAGCAGCTTAGGCGGACAGGTATCCGGCTACACCTTC.

This clonotype appeared many times. The rearrangement uses TRBV29-1 and TRBJ2-2; D perhaps matches TRBD2 (7 bases). Germline V gene data show CDR1 as SQVTM and CDR2 as ANQGSEA. The CDR3 has 13 residues. V was pared by 2 bases and J by 6 bases, with 10 bases between. The DNA for the CDR3 is TGCAGCGTTGAACAGGGGAGGGCCGGGGAGCTGTTTTTT. Its protein product is CSVEQGRAGELFF.